These 29 T cell receptor beta chains share one sample of origin, sequenced in a study of T cell repertoires and Cas9 in healthy adults. The protocol was immunoSEQ multiplex PCR, while the TCRdb copy is restricted to in-frame clones and leaves out a portion. Counted here are about 22,000 clones, 80% to 95% occurring once; the ten biggest clones make up about 0.76%. Sequences were obtained from CD4+ effector T cells (CD127+, CD25-, CD137-, CD154-) from PBMCs; culture status not recorded. These receptors were collected from a human donor in good health.

The CDR3 region is CASSQDMRVSGNTIYF. The CDR3 DNA is TGTGCCAGCAGCCAAGATATGCGTGTCTCTGGAAACACCATATATTTT. This rearrangement joins TRBV4-2 to TRBJ1-3; D gene unclear. The CDR3 is 16 residues long. Trimming left V 0 bases short and J 0 bases short, with 9 bases between. The germline gives CDR1 LGHNA, CDR2 YNFKEQ.

The gene calls are TRBV28 and TRBJ1-5; tentatively, D is TRBD1 (6 bases). CDR1 is MDHEN and CDR2 is SYDVKM in the germline V gene. The length of the CDR3 is 13 residues. V lost 4 bases and J lost 9, with 13 bases in between. CDR3 nucleotides: TGTGCCAGCAGTTCTCTACAGGGACCGCCCCAGCATTTT. It yields the protein CASSSLQGPPQHF.

The chain couples TRBV19 to TRBJ1-1, with 8 bases fitting TRBD1. The J segment lost 3 bases and the V segment lost 4 bases, leaving 7 bases of the junction unmatched. CDR1 and CDR2 (germline): LNHDA, SQIVND (reference sequence). The CDR3 contains 15 residues. In DNA form, the CDR3 reads TGTGCCAGTAGTACGGACAGGGCAAGACACACTGAAGCTTTCTTT. Amino acid sequence: CASSTDRARHTEAFF.

The V call is TRBV11-2, the J call TRBJ1-1, with D tentatively TRBD1 (5 bases). CDR3 size: 16 residues. V was cut by 5 bases and J by 0 bases, with 16 bases left in between. Per germline, CDR1 SGHAT and CDR2 FQNNGV. In nucleotides, the CDR3 is TGTGCCAGCAGCCTAGGAGACAGTTCCATGAACACTGAAGCTTTCTTT. The encoded protein is CASSLGDSSMNTEAFF.

The CDR3 nucleotides read TGCGCCAGCAGCTCCGGGAACTCCTACGAGCAGTACTTC. Translated: CASSSGNSYEQYF. The rearrangement uses TRBV5-1 and TRBJ2-7, with a tentative D call TRBD2 (5 bases). V was clipped by 3 bases and J by 0 bases, with 7 bases between them. The CDR3 runs 13 residues. CDR1 and CDR2 from the germline V gene are SGHRS and YFSETQ.

As for this clone: One junction end does not reproduce the germline sequence, and a read error may be involved. J is TRBJ2-1 and V is TRBV11-3, with TRBD2 matching over 14 bases. CDR1 is SGHNT, CDR2 YENEEA, per germline. This CDR3 is built from 13 residues. The CDR3 here is CASVGLAGGGRIF. CDR3 nucleotides: TGTGCCAGCGTCGGACTAGCGGGAGGCGGGAGGATCTTC.

This clone was detected only a few times. V is TRBV10-3 and J is TRBJ1-3; 7 nucleotides align to TRBD1. Per germline, CDR1 ENHRY and CDR2 SYGVKD. Germline trimming cut 6 bases from V and 8 bases from J; bases unmatched to any gene: 4. This CDR3 is 12 amino acids long. The CDR3: CAISPRGDTIYF. The CDR3 DNA reads TGTGCCATCAGCCCCAGGGGGGACACCATATATTTT.

This clone was found once. This sequence joins TRBV7-3 and TRBJ2-2, with D tentatively TRBD1 or TRBD2 (5 bases each). This CDR3 contains 14 residues. The V gene's germline CDR1 is SGHTA and CDR2 FQGTGA. Trimming cost V 5 bases and J 10 bases, with 17 bases left between them. The chain's CDR3 is CASSPGSGPAELFF. The DNA for the CDR3 is TGTGCCAGCAGCCCTGGGTCGGGGCCAGCGGAGCTGTTTTTT.

The V and J genes are TRBV5-1 and TRBJ1-3; D is uncertain. V gave up 4 bases and J gave up 0 bases, with 11 bases separating them. This CDR3 comprises 15 residues. Germline values: CDR1 SGHRS, CDR2 YFSETQ. The CDR3 sequence is CASSLKYNSGNTIYF. The CDR3 DNA follows: TGCGCCAGCAGCCTGAAATACAACTCTGGAAACACCATATATTTT.

The chain has TRBV11-2 and TRBJ2-7; D possibly corresponds to TRBD2 (5 bases). CDR1 and CDR2 from the germline V gene are SGHAT and FQNNGV. The CDR3 extends over 12 amino acids. Trimming removed 5 bases at V and 6 bases at J, with 11 bases between. CDR3 nucleotide sequence: TGTGCCAGCAGCCCAAGCGGTTCCGAGCAGTACTTC. It translates to CASSPSGSEQYF.

About this clone: Other DNA variants within this sample encode the same CDR3. This chain connects TRBV7-2 to TRBJ1-3; D unresolved. Germline lookup yields CDR1 SGHTA and CDR2 FQGNSA. V was clipped by 2 bases and J by 1 base, with 0 bases between them. This CDR3 comprises 12 residues. As DNA, the CDR3 is TGTGCCAGCAGCTTATCTGGAAACACCATATATTTT. Amino acid sequence: CASSLSGNTIYF.

Remarks on this clone: One end of the junction does not line up with germline, which may come from a read error. The same CDR3 can be traced to other DNA sequences in this sample. J is TRBJ2-3 and V is TRBV7-9, with D unclear. The CDR3 totals 18 residues. CDR1 is SEHNR, CDR2 FQNEAQ, per germline (reference sequence). CDR3 amino acids: CASSRRQASTIGSDTQYF. The CDR3 bases are TGCGCCAGCAGCCGTCGCCAGGCTTCGACGATCGGGTCGGATACGCAGTATTTT.

This clone was seen a few times. The junction and the germline gene differ at one end; a read error may be behind it. The chain uses TRBV30 and TRBJ2-3; 8 nucleotides agree with TRBD2. This CDR3 is built from 14 residues. Germline lookup yields CDR1 GTSNPN and CDR2 SVGIG (reference sequence). CDR3: CAWGVGGATDTQYF. DNA for the CDR3: TGTGCCTGGGGTGTCGGGGGGGCAACAGATACGCAGTATTTT.

The rearrangement links TRBV6-1 to TRBJ1-4; D is ambiguous. The CDR3 runs 15 residues. V was cut by 6 bases and J by 8 bases, with 19 bases left in between. The germline V gene encodes CDR1 MNHNS and CDR2 SASEGT. The CDR3 sequence is CASRPNLGGGEKLFF. CDR3 coding DNA: TGTGCCAGCAGGCCCAACCTCGGAGGTGGCGAAAAACTGTTTTTT.

Note on this clone: Sequence at one end of the junction differs from germline and may be a read error. The V and J genes are TRBV9 and TRBJ2-3, with D perhaps TRBD2 (5 bases). This CDR3 is 13 amino acids long. Looked up from germline, CDR1 is SGDLS and CDR2 is YYNGEE. CDR3 sequence reads: CASSDVLGAKRDF. The CDR3 coding sequence is TGTGCCAGCAGCGACGTCCTGGGAGCAAAGAGGGATTTT.

CDR3: CASSPGGRGSYNEQFF. CDR3 in DNA: TGTGCCAGCAGCCCGGGGGGGAGGGGTTCCTACAATGAGCAGTTCTTC. The rearrangement uses TRBV7-8 and TRBJ2-1, with 8 bases aligning to TRBD2. The junction had 7 bases not matched to a gene; V was cut back by 5 bases and J by 1 base. From germline, CDR1 is SGHVS and CDR2 FQNEAQ. The CDR3 contains 16 residues.

The V gene is TRBV7-9, the J gene TRBJ2-6; D may be TRBD2 (5 bases). The germline gives CDR1 SEHNR, CDR2 FQNEAQ (reference sequence). The length of the CDR3 is 16 residues. The V gene lost 4 bases and the J gene lost 0 bases, with 10 bases spanning the gap. The CDR3 DNA sequence: TGTGCCAGCAGCTCGCGGGTACTCTCTGGGGCCAACGTCCTGACTTTC. Its protein is CASSSRVLSGANVLTF.

Points on this clone: Other DNA sequences in this specimen translate into the identical CDR3. The chain's CDR3 is CASSLGGGRYEQFF. The CDR3 DNA reads TGCGCCAGCAGCTTGGGTGGGGGCCGGTATGAGCAGTTCTTC. The V call is TRBV5-1, the J call TRBJ2-1; weak D call: TRBD1 (6 bases). CDR1 is SGHRS and CDR2 is YFSETQ in the germline V gene. This CDR3 region has 14 residues. V lost 0 bases to trimming and J lost 8 bases, with 12 bases between them. The variable domain in full, completed from reference TRBV5-1 and TRBJ2-1, reads KAGVTQTPRYLIKTRGQQVTLSCSPISGHRSVSWYQQTPGQGLQFLFEYFSETQRNKGNFPGRFSGRQFSNSRSEMNVSTLELGDSALYLCASSLGGGRYEQFFGPGTRLTVL.

J is TRBJ2-2 and V is TRBV5-1; D is possibly TRBD1 (6 bases). The germline V and J ends were trimmed by 2 bases and 6 bases, with 8 bases remaining between them. This CDR3 is built from 13 residues. CDR1 is SGHRS, CDR2 YFSETQ, per germline. The CDR3 loop reads CASSFRGPGELFF. The CDR3 region has the DNA TGCGCCAGCAGCTTCAGGGGACCCGGGGAGCTGTTTTTT.

The chain carries TRBV28 and TRBJ1-2; 7 bases are shared with TRBD1. The germline V gene has CDR1 MDHEN and CDR2 SYDVKM. Trimming removed 5 bases from V and 5 bases from J; junction bases left unmatched: 14. CDR3 length: 16 residues. The CDR3 sequence: CASSILRGTVTYGYTF. Here the CDR3 DNA reads TGTGCCAGCAGTATACTCCGGGGGACAGTAACGTATGGCTACACCTTC.

In its sample, this clone was seen once. The chain recombines TRBV9 with TRBJ2-5; D unclear. In germline, CDR1 is SGDLS, CDR2 YYNGEE. The CDR3 is 14 amino acids. V lost 3 bases to trimming and J lost 4 bases, with 13 bases between them. The CDR3 nucleotides are TGTGCCAGCAGCGCAACGGGCTTCGGAGAGACCCAGTACTTC. Protein: CASSATGFGETQYF.

This clone was observed a few times. The chain joins TRBV5-1 to TRBJ2-1, with D possibly TRBD2 on 6 matching bases. Germline values: CDR1 SGHRS, CDR2 YFSETQ. This CDR3 is 15 amino acids long. Trimming cost V 6 bases and J 3 bases, with 16 bases left between them. CDR3 nucleotide sequence: TGCGCCAGCAATAGGCGGGACCATGACTACAATGAGCAGTTCTTC. Its protein product is CASNRRDHDYNEQFF.

This sequence joins TRBV18 and TRBJ1-1; D might be TRBD1 (5 bases). Germline V gene lookup returns CDR1 KGHSH and CDR2 LQKENI. Trimming cost V 5 bases and J 1 base, with 8 bases left between them. CDR3 size: 13 residues. This CDR3 is CASSTDRNTEAFF. The CDR3 bases are TGTGCCAGCTCAACCGACAGGAACACTGAAGCTTTCTTT.

V is TRBV7-9 and J is TRBJ1-4; D is perhaps TRBD1 (5 bases). Germline CDR1 is SEHNR and CDR2 is FQNEAQ (reference sequence). The V end was cut by 3 bases, the J end by 4 bases, with 15 bases between. The CDR3 contains 16 residues. This chain's CDR3 is CASSFGRLRDNEKLFF. In DNA, the CDR3 is TGTGCCAGCAGCTTTGGGCGACTCAGGGATAATGAAAAACTGTTTTTT.

V is TRBV20-1 and J is TRBJ2-7; D is ambiguous. The length of the CDR3 is 11 residues. Per the germline V gene, CDR1 is DFQATT and CDR2 is SNEGSKA (reference sequence). V was shortened by 6 bases and J by 7 bases, with 13 bases between the two germline ends. Written as DNA, the CDR3 is TGCAGTGCCCTCCGGGCGAGGGAGCAGTACTTC. The encoded protein is CSALRAREQYF.

The V and J genes are TRBV4-3 and TRBJ2-1; maybe TRBD1 (5 bases). CDR1 LGHNA and CDR2 YSLEER come from the germline V gene. Trimming removed 4 bases from V and 5 bases from J, with 12 bases in between. The CDR3 covers 14 residues. CDR3 in amino acids: CASSPLGPNNEQFF. The CDR3 DNA sequence: TGCGCCAGCAGCCCCTTGGGGCCCAACAATGAGCAGTTCTTC.

This clone was seen only once. The V and J genes are TRBV11-3 and TRBJ2-3, with a possible D match to TRBD1 (5 bases). The CDR3 contains 15 residues. Germline V gene sequence: CDR1 SGHNT, CDR2 YENEEA. V lost 5 bases and J 8 bases, leaving 20 bases between the germline ends. CDR3 amino acids: CASSPYTLGPGTQYF. The CDR3 DNA reads TGTGCCAGCAGCCCTTACACCTTGGGGCCAGGTACGCAGTATTTT.

This clone was recorded once. The chain combines TRBV7-9 with TRBJ2-5; no definite D call. The length of the CDR3 is 13 residues. V was pared by 4 bases and J by 3 bases, with 9 bases between. The V gene's germline CDR1 is SEHNR and CDR2 FQNEAQ (reference sequence). CDR3 nucleotides: TGTGCCAGCAGCTGGTCGGTAGAAGAGACCCAGTACTTC. Its translation: CASSWSVEETQYF. The whole variable domain, filled in from reference TRBV7-9 and TRBJ2-5, reads DTGVSQNPRHKITKRGQNVTFRCDPISEHNRLYWYRQTLGQGPEFLTYFQNEAQLEKSRLLSDRFSAERPKGSFSTLEIQRTEQGDSAMYLCASSWSVEETQYFGPGTRLLVL.

V usage is TRBV28 and J usage is TRBJ1-2; 7 positions match TRBD1. The germline CDR1 and CDR2 sequences are MDHEN and SYDVKM. Trimming at V came to 6 bases and at J to 8 bases, leaving 12 bases not matched to a gene. CDR3 length equals 14 residues. CDR3 sequence reads: CASRDFTGARGYTF. The CDR3 nucleotides read TGTGCCAGCAGAGATTTTACAGGGGCGCGGGGCTACACCTTC.